This T cell receptor (beta chain) was sequenced during a study of T cell responses to AZD1222 COVID-19 vaccine. The overall study: Second-dose intervals near 4 or 12 weeks were combined.

To note about this clone: The target antigen is unknown.

Looked up from germline, CDR1 is MNHEY and CDR2 is SMNVEV (reference sequence). Deletions cut 6 bases from V and 3 bases from J, with 14 bases between. This CDR3 region has 14 residues. Generated by immunoSEQ multiplex PCR, the TCRdb table keeps only in-frame clones and is missing some. The sample has 80,000 to 90,000 clones, under 95% seen once. The study's findings and limits: Donors were largely white British and mainly female; clonal diversity was possibly underestimated.

This specimen consisted of peripheral blood, obtained on day 0 of AZD1222 vaccination. This receptor was identified in an adult in good health. The genes are TRBV27 and TRBJ1-2, with a possible D match to TRBD1 (5 bases). This CDR3 reads CASSRAGTDYGYTF. The CDR3 bases are TGTGCCAGCAGCCGTGCCGGGACGGACTATGGCTACACCTTC.